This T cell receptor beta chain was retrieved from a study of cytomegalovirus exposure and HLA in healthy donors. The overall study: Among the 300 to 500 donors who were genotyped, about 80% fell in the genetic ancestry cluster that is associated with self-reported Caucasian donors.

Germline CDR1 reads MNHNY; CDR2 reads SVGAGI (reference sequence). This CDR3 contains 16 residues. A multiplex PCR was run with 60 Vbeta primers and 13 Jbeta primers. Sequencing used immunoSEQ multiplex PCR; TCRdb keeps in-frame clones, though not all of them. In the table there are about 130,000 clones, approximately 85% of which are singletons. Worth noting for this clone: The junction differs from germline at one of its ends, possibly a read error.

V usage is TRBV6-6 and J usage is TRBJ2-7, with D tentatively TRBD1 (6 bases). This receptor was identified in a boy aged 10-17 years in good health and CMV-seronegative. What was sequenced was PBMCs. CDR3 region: CASRPEPGRGPWFTIF. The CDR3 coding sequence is TGTGCCAGCAGACCCGAACCGGGCAGGGGCCCCTGGTTTACGATTTTC.